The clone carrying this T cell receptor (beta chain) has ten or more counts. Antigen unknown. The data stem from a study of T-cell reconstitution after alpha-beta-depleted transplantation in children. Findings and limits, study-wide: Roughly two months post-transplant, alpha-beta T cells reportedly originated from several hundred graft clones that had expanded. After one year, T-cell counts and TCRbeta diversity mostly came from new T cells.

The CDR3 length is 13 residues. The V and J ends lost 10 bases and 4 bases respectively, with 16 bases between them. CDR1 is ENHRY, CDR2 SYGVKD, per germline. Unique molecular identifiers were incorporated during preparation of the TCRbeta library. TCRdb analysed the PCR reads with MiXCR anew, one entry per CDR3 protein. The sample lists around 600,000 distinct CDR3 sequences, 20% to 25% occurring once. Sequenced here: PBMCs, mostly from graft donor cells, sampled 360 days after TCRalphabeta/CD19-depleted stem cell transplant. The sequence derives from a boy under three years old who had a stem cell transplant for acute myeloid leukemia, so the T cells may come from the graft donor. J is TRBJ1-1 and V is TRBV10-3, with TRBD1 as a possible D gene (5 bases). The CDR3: CATRGVDSTEAFF. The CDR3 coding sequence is TGTGCCACGAGAGGGGTTGATAGCACTGAAGCTTTCTTT.